One sample yielded the 5 T cell receptor beta chains listed below, sequenced in a study of cytomegalovirus exposure and HLA in healthy donors (dated by TCRdb to 2015 to 2018). The library was prepared using the immunoSEQ multiplex PCR assay. The multiplex PCR relied on a mix of 60 forward primers for TCR Vbeta segments and 13 reverse primers for TCR Jbeta segments. TCRdb re-hosts the immuneACCESS table, in-frame sequences only. Its copies lack some clones; in the studies checked, an unresolved V gene accounts for under half of them, and the cause for the rest is not known. For this sample there are around 140,000 clones; about 78% appear just once. Of the sample, 4.2% falls within the top ten clones. Sequenced: PBMCs. Source of these receptors: a man aged 45 to 65 in good health and CMV-seropositive.

This clone was picked up one time. The chain is built from TRBV18 and TRBJ1-2; 8 bases line up with TRBD1. The V segment lost 6 bases and the J segment 5 bases; nucleotides outside the gene matches: 8. CDR1 is KGHSH, CDR2 LQKENI, per germline. The CDR3 is 14 amino acids. As DNA, the CDR3 is TGTGCCAGCTCCCTTATGACAGGGGAATATGGCTACACCTTC. Protein: CASSLMTGEYGYTF.

About this clone itself: An end of the junction differs from the germline gene, which may be a read error. V usage is TRBV7-9 and J usage is TRBJ1-2, with 7 positions matching TRBD1. CDR1 and CDR2 (germline): SEHNR, FQNEAQ (reference sequence). The CDR3 is 15 amino acids. The CDR3: CSSSQNPGQLNGYTF. The CDR3 nucleotides are TGTTCCAGCAGCCAAAACCCGGGACAGTTAAATGGCTACACCTTC.

This clone came up a few times. The chain employs TRBV5-1 and TRBJ2-2, with 9 bases aligning to TRBD1. This CDR3 is 15 amino acids long. Per the germline V gene, CDR1 is SGHRS and CDR2 is YFSETQ. V lost 3 bases to trimming and J lost 4 bases; unmatched junction nucleotides: 4. The CDR3 loop reads CASSSGQGGTGELFF. The CDR3 DNA reads TGCGCCAGCAGCTCGGGACAGGGAGGCACCGGGGAGCTGTTTTTT. Supplemented by reference TRBV5-1 and TRBJ2-2, the full variable domain reads KAGVTQTPRYLIKTRGQQVTLSCSPISGHRSVSWYQQTPGQGLQFLFEYFSETQRNKGNFPGRFSGRQFSNSRSEMNVSTLELGDSALYLCASSSGQGGTGELFFGEGSRLTVL.

The chain combines TRBV11-2 with TRBJ2-5; D not certain. CDR3 size: 13 residues. The germline CDR1 and CDR2 sequences are SGHAT and FQNNGV. Trimming cost V 3 bases and J 1 base, with 6 bases left between them. As DNA, the CDR3 is TGTGCCAGCAGCTTCTCGGTCCAAGAGACCCAGTACTTC. Amino acid sequence: CASSFSVQETQYF.

This chain connects TRBV29-1 to TRBJ2-5; TRBD1 agrees at 7 bases. The trim removed 3 bases at V and 5 bases at J, leaving 6 bases unmatched. Germline CDR1 is SQVTM and CDR2 is ANQGSEA. The CDR3 is 13 residues long. In DNA, the CDR3 is TGCAGCGTTGAGACAGGGTTCCTGGAGACCCAGTACTTC. It encodes CSVETGFLETQYF.